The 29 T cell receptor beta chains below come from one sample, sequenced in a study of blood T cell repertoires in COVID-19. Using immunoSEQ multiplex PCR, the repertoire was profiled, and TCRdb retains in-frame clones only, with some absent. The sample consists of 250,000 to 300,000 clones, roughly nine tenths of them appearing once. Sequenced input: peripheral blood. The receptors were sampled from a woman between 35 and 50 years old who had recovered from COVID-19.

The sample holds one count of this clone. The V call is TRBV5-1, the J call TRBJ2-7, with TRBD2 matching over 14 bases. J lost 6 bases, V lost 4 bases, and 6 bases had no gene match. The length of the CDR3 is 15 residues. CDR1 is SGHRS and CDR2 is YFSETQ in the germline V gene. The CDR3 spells CASSQGLAGAREQYF. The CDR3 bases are TGCGCCAGCAGCCAGGGACTAGCGGGAGCTCGCGAGCAGTACTTC.

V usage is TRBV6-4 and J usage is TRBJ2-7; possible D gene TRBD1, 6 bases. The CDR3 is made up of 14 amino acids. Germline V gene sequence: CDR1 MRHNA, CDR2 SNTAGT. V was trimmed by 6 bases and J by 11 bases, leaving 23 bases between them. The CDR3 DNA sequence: TGTGCCAGCAGGGGGATGGGCAGGGACAACGGAGAGTACTTC. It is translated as CASRGMGRDNGEYF.

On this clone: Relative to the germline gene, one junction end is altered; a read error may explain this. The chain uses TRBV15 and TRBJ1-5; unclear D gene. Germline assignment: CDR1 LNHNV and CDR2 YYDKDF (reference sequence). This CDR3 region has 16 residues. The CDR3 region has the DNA TGTGCCACCAGCAGAGATATGGGCAGTTTAAATCGGCCCCAGCATTTT. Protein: CATSRDMGSLNRPQHF.

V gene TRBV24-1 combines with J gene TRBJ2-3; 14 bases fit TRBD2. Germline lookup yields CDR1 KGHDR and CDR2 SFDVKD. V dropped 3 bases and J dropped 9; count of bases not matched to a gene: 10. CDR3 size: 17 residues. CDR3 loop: CATSDPGLAGGGETQYF. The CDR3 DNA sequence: TGTGCCACCAGTGATCCCGGACTAGCGGGAGGCGGTGAGACGCAGTATTTT.

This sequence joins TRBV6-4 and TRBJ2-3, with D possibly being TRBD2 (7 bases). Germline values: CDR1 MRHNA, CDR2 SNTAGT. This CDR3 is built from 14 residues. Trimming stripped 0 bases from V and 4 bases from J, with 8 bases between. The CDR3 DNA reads TGTGCCAGCAGTGACTCAGGGGGGGCAGATACGCAGTATTTT. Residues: CASSDSGGADTQYF.

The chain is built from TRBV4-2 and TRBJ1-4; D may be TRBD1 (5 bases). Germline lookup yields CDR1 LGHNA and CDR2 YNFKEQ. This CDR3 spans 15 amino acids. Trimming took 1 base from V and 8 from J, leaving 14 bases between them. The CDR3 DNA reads TGTGCCAGCAGCCAAGCGGAAACCGGGGGAGAAAAACTGTTTTTT. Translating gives CASSQAETGGEKLFF.

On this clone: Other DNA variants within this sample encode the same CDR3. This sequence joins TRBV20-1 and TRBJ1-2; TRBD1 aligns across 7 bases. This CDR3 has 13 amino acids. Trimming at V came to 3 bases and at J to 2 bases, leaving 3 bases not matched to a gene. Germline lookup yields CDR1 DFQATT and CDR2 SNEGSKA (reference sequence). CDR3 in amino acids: CSASPTGNYGYTF. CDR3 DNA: TGCAGTGCTAGTCCGACAGGGAACTATGGCTACACCTTC.

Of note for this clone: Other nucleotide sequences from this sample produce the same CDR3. CDR3 coding DNA: TGTGCCAGCAGTCGTTACAATGAGCAGTTCTTC. It yields the protein CASSRYNEQFF. This rearrangement joins TRBV28 to TRBJ2-1; no definite D call. The ends were cut back, 5 bases at V and 4 bases at J, with 3 bases in the middle. Per germline, CDR1 MDHEN and CDR2 SYDVKM. This CDR3 has 11 residues.

The CDR3 bases are TGTGCCAGCAGCACACCAGGGGGTGGGGGCAGCAGCTCCTACAATGAGCAGTTCTTC. It yields the protein CASSTPGGGGSSSYNEQFF. The chain couples TRBV7-2 to TRBJ2-1; 7 bases fit TRBD1. This CDR3 has 19 residues. CDR1 and CDR2 (germline): SGHTA, FQGNSA. Unmatched junction bases numbered 16, after V lost 5 bases and J lost 0 bases.

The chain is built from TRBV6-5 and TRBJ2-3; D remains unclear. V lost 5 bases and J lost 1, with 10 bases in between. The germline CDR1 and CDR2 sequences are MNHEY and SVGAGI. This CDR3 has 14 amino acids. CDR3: CASSPYQGTDTQYF. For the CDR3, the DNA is TGTGCCAGCAGTCCTTATCAGGGCACAGATACGCAGTATTTT.

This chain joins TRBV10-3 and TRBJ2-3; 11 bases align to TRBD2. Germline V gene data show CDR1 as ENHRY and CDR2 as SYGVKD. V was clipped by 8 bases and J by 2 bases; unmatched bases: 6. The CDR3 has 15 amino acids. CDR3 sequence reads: CAIGSGRAVTDTQYF. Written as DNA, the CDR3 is TGTGCCATCGGTAGCGGGAGGGCCGTCACAGATACGCAGTATTTT.

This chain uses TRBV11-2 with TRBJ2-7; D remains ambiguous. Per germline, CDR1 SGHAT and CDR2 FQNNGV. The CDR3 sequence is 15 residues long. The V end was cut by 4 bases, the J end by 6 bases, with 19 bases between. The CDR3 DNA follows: TGTGCCAGCAGCTCAGTGTCAGGCTTCCCCCCCGAGCAGTACTTC. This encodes CASSSVSGFPPEQYF.

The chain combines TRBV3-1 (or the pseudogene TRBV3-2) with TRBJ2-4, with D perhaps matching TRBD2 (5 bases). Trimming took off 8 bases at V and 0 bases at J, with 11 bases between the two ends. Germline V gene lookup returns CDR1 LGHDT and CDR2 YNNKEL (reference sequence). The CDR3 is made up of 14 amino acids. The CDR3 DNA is TGTGCCAGCGCGAGGGCGGTAGCCAAAAACATTCAGTACTTC. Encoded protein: CASARAVAKNIQYF.

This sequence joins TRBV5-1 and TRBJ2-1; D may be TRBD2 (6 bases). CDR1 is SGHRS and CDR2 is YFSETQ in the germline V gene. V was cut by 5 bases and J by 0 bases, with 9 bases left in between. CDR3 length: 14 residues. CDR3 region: CASRLASSYNEQFF. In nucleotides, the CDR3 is TGCGCCAGCAGGCTAGCGAGCTCCTACAATGAGCAGTTCTTC.

The CDR3 region has the DNA TGTGCCAGCAGTCCAGGGTTTGGGACAGGGGGCCTCCAAGAGACCCAGTACTTC. Translation: CASSPGFGTGGLQETQYF. The rearrangement joins TRBV28 to TRBJ2-5, with 12 bases identical to TRBD1. Germline trimming cut 5 bases from V and 1 base from J; bases unmatched to any gene: 11. Germline CDR1 is MDHEN and CDR2 is SYDVKM. This CDR3 has 18 residues. Full variable domain (rest looked up from reference TRBV28 and TRBJ2-5): DVKVTQSSRYLVKRTGEKVFLECVQDMDHENMFWYRQDPGLGLRLIYFSYDVKMKEKGDIPEGYSVSREKKERFSLILESASTNQTSMYLCASSPGFGTGGLQETQYFGPGTRLLVL.

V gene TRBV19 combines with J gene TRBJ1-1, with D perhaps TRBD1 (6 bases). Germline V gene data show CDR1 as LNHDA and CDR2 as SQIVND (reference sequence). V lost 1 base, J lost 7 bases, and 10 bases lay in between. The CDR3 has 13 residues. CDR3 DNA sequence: TGTGCCAGTAGTATAGCGACAGGATTTGAAGCTTTCTTT. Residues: CASSIATGFEAFF.

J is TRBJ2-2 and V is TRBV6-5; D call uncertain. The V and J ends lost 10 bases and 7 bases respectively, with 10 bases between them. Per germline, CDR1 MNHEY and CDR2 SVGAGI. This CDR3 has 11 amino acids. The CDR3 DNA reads TGTGCCACACACACGGGCGGGGAGCTGTTTTTT. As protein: CATHTGGELFF.

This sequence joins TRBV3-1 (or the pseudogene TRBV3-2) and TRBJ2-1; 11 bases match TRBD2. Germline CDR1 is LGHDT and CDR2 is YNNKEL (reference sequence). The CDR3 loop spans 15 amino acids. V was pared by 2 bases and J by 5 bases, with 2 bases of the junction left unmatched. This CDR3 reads CASSQTSGSHNEQFF. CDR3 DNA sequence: TGTGCCAGCAGCCAAACTAGCGGGAGCCACAATGAGCAGTTCTTC.

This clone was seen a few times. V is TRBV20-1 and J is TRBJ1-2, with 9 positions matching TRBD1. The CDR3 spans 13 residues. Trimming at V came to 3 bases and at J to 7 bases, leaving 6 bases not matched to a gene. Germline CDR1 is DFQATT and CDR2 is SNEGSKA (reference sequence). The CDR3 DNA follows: TGCAGTGCTAGTAGGACAGGGGCGAGTGGCTACACCTTC. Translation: CSASRTGASGYTF.

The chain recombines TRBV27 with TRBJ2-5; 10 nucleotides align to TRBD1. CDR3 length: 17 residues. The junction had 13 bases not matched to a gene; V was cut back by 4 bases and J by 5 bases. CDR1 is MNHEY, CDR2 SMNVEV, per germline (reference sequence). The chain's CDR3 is CASSSGQGLAGWETQYF. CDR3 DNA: TGTGCCAGCAGTTCGGGACAGGGGTTAGCGGGTTGGGAGACCCAGTACTTC.

CDR3 protein: CASSFSGGTDTQYF. As DNA, the CDR3 is TGTGCCAGCAGCTTCTCCGGGGGCACAGATACGCAGTATTTT. V gene TRBV7-3 combines with J gene TRBJ2-3; TRBD2 might be the D (5 bases). The CDR3 has 14 amino acids. Looked up from germline, CDR1 is SGHTA and CDR2 is FQGTGA. Between the trimmed V and J ends, which lost 3 bases and 1 base, there was a span of 8 bases.

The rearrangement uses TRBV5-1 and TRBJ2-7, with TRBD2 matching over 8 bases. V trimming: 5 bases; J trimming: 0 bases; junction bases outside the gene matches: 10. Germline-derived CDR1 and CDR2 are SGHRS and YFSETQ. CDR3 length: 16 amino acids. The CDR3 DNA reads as TGCGCCAGCAGGCCATCCGGGGGGGGCCTCTCCTACGAGCAGTACTTC. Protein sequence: CASRPSGGGLSYEQYF.

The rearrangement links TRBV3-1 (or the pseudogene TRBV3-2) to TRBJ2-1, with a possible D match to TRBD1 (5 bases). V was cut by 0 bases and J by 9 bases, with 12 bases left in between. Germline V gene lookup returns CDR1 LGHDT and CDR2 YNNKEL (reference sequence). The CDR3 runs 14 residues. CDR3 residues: CASSQDDSVAEQFF. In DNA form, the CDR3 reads TGTGCCAGCAGCCAAGACGACAGCGTGGCTGAGCAGTTCTTC.

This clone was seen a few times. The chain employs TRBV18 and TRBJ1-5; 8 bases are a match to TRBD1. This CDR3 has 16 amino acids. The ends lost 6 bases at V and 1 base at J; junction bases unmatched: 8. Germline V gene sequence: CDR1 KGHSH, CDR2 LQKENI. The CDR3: CASSRRGHRSNQPQHF. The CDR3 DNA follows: TGTGCCAGCTCGCGCAGGGGGCACAGGAGCAATCAGCCCCAGCATTTT. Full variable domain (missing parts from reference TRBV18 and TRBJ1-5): NAGVMQNPRHLVRRRGQEARLRCSPMKGHSHVYWYRQLPEEGLKFMVYLQKENIIDESGMPKERFSAEFPKEGPSILRIQQVVRGDSAAYFCASSRRGHRSNQPQHFGDGTRLSIL.

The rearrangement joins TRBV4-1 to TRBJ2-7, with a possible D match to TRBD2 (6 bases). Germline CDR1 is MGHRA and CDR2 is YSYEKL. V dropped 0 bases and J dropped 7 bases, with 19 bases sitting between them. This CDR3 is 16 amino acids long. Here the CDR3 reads CASSQDGAGGTGEQYF. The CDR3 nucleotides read TGCGCCAGCAGCCAAGATGGAGCGGGTGGAACGGGAGAGCAGTACTTC.

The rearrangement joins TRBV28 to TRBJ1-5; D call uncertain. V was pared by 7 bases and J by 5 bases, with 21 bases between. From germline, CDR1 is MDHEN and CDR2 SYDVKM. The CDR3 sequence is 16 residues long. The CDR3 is CASTRSSGFLDQPQHF. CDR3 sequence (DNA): TGTGCCAGCACCCGTTCGTCCGGGTTCCTCGATCAGCCCCAGCATTTT.

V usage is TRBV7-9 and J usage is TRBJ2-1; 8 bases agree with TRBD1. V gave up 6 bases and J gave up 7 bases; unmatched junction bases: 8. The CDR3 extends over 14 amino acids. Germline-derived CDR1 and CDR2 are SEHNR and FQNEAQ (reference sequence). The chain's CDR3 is CASRGTTGGNEQFF. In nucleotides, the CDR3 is TGTGCCAGCAGGGGCACTACAGGGGGAAATGAGCAGTTCTTC.

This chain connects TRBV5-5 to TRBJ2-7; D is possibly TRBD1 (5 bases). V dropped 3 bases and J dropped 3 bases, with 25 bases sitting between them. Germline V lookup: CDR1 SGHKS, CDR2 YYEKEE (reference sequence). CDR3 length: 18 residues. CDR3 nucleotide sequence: TGTGCCAGCAGCTCCCCGACGGATACAGGATCAAATCTCTACGAGCAGTACTTC. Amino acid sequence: CASSSPTDTGSNLYEQYF. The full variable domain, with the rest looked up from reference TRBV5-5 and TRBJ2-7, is DAGVTQSPTHLIKTRGQQVTLRCSPISGHKSVSWYQQVLGQGPQFIFQYYEKEERGRGNFPDRFSARQFPNYSSELNVNALLLGDSALYLCASSSPTDTGSNLYEQYFGPGTRLTVT.

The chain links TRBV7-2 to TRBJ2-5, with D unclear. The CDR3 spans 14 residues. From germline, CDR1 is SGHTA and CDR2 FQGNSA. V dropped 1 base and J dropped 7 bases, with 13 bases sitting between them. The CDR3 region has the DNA TGTGCCAGCAGCTTAGGAGGCGCTATAATGACCCAGTACTTC. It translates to CASSLGGAIMTQYF.